The 31 T cell receptor beta chains below come from one sample, sequenced in a study of T-cell reconstitution after alpha-beta-depleted transplantation in children (dated by TCRdb to the mid-2010s). The library was produced with PCR. Instrument on record: Illumina HiSeq 2500. Molecular barcoding was employed in the preparation of TCR libraries, with unique molecular identifiers being used to normalize TCRbeta repertoire quantification. TCRdb handled the public reads itself, with Q25 trimming in fastp and clone calling in MiXCR, and kept productive beta chains. Each CDR3 protein gets just one entry, which takes the most common genes and DNA from the rows behind it. The sample records roughly 280,000 distinct CDR3 sequences, 11% of which are singletons. Jointly, the top ten make up 23% of the sample. The sample's treatment or condition label, decoded: allogeneic hematopoietic cell transplantation with graft depleted of TCRalphabeta T cells and CD19 B cells.

The specimen comprised peripheral blood, sampled 180 days after TCRalphabeta/CD19-depleted stem cell transplant. The origin of the receptors is a male patient aged 2-9 years who had a stem cell transplant for chronic granulomatous disease, so the T cells may come from the graft donor.

Regarding this clonotype: It may be a read error: a sequence one base away is much more abundant. This chain joins TRBV27 and TRBJ2-1, with unresolved D. Germline CDR1 reads MNHEY; CDR2 reads SMNVEV (reference sequence). The CDR3 loop spans 14 amino acids. The CDR3 DNA reads as TGTGCCAGCAGTTTAGTCCAGGCCTACAATGAGCCGTTCTTC. Its protein product is CASSLVQAYNEPFF.

This clonotype was detected ten times or more. The chain combines TRBV20-1 with TRBJ2-4, with D unclear. The CDR3 covers 16 residues. Looked up from germline, CDR1 is DFQATT and CDR2 is SNEGSKA (reference sequence). V was clipped by 3 bases and J by 0 bases, with 15 bases between them. The CDR3 is CSARAYSRIAKNIQYF. The CDR3 DNA sequence: TGCAGTGCTAGGGCGTATTCTCGTATAGCCAAAAACATTCAGTACTTC.

This clonotype came up many times. The V and J genes are TRBV2 and TRBJ2-1; 7 bases are a match to TRBD1. The CDR3 is 15 residues long. The V gene's germline CDR1 is SNHLY and CDR2 FYNNEI. Unmatched junction bases numbered 4, after V lost 1 base and J lost 4 bases. The CDR3 reads CASSEDRGVYNEQFF. CDR3 coding DNA: TGTGCCAGCAGTGAAGACAGGGGAGTATACAATGAGCAGTTCTTC.

V and J are TRBV30 and TRBJ2-1; 7 bases map to TRBD2. The CDR3 runs to 14 residues. Germline-derived CDR1 and CDR2 are GTSNPN and SVGIG (reference sequence). J gave up 7 bases and V 2 bases, and 8 bases lay outside the gene matches. This CDR3 reads CAWSSSAGDNEQFF. The CDR3 bases are TGTGCCTGGAGTTCTAGCGCGGGAGATAATGAGCAGTTCTTC.

This clonotype has ten or more counts. DNA of the CDR3: TGTGCCAGCAGCGGGGACAGGGGACACCCTTACGAGCAGTACTTC. Its protein is CASSGDRGHPYEQYF. The rearrangement joins TRBV7-9 to TRBJ2-7; 10 bases agree with TRBD1. This CDR3 contains 15 residues. CDR1 is SEHNR and CDR2 is FQNEAQ in the germline V gene (reference sequence). V shed 5 bases and J 4 bases; nucleotides not matched to a gene: 8. The entire variable domain, with the rest obtained from reference TRBV7-9 and TRBJ2-7, is as follows: DTGVSQNPRHKITKRGQNVTFRCDPISEHNRLYWYRQTLGQGPEFLTYFQNEAQLEKSRLLSDRFSAERPKGSFSTLEIQRTEQGDSAMYLCASSGDRGHPYEQYFGPGTRLTVT.

This clonotype was picked up many times. The chain recombines TRBV6-2 or TRBV6-3 with TRBJ2-5; the D call may be TRBD1 or TRBD2 (5 bases each). The CDR3 is 13 amino acids. V shed 2 bases and J shed 7 bases, with 11 bases lying between them. Germline V gene lookup returns CDR1 MNHEY and CDR2 SVGEGT. The CDR3 region is CASSYRDAGTQYF. In DNA form, the CDR3 reads TGTGCCAGCAGTTACAGGGACGCGGGGACCCAGTACTTC.

This clonotype was found many times. The chain combines TRBV20-1 with TRBJ1-2; no clear D gene. Trimming stripped 0 bases from V and 5 bases from J, with 7 bases between. This CDR3 has 12 amino acids. CDR1 is DFQATT and CDR2 is SNEGSKA in the germline V gene (reference sequence). The CDR3 DNA reads TGCAGTGCTAGAGATTCGACATATGGCTACACCTTC. Translation gives CSARDSTYGYTF.

Worth noting for this clonotype: This may be a read error, as it is one base from a much larger clone. V gene TRBV27 combines with J gene TRBJ2-1, with D maybe TRBD2 (7 bases). The CDR3 contains 15 residues. V was pared by 6 bases and J by 6 bases, with 18 bases between. The germline CDR1 and CDR2 sequences are MNHEY and SMNVEV (reference sequence). CDR3 sequence: CASRPRGGTSNEQFF. As DNA, the CDR3 is TGTGCCAGCAGACCTAGGGGGGGGACTTCCAATGAGCAGTTCTTC.

The V gene is TRBV29-1, the J gene TRBJ1-5; 10 bases match TRBD1. Per the germline V gene, CDR1 is SQVTM and CDR2 is ANQGSEA. The CDR3 extends over 17 amino acids. J lost 0 bases, V lost 5 bases, and 10 bases had no gene match. The CDR3 spells CSVLNRDRGCSNQPQHF. The CDR3 DNA reads TGCAGCGTTCTGAATCGGGACAGGGGTTGTAGCAATCAGCCCCAGCATTTT.

At least ten counts were recorded for this clonotype. The gene calls are TRBV5-1 and TRBJ2-7; 8 positions agree with TRBD2. The V gene end was trimmed by 2 bases and the J gene end by 1 base; junction bases not matched to a gene: 2. Germline assignment: CDR1 SGHRS and CDR2 YFSETQ. CDR3 length: 14 amino acids. CDR3 bases: TGCGCCAGCAGCTTTAGCGGGGTTTCCTACGAGCAGTACTTC. This translates into CASSFSGVSYEQYF.

With regard to this clonotype: It may be a read error: a sequence one base away is much more abundant. The rearrangement uses TRBV4-2 and TRBJ2-1; 11 bases align to TRBD2. Germline V gene sequence: CDR1 LGHNA, CDR2 YNFKEQ. V shed 0 bases, J shed 7 bases, and the junction held 8 bases outside the gene matches. The CDR3 runs to 17 residues. CDR3 coding DNA: TGTGCCAGCAGCCAAGAGAGGGGACTAGCGGAAGGTAATGAGCAGTTCTTC. Translation gives CASSQERGLAEGNEQFF.

This clonotype was detected ten times or more. V gene TRBV29-1 combines with J gene TRBJ2-7; D is perhaps TRBD2 (5 bases). The CDR3 has 11 amino acids. Looked up from germline, CDR1 is SQVTM and CDR2 is ANQGSEA. The V end lost 4 bases, the J end lost 2 bases, and 6 bases lay between the germline ends. The CDR3 DNA reads as TGCAGCGTTGTTAGCGCCTACGAGCAGTACTTC. This translates into CSVVSAYEQYF.

This clonotype was detected many times. The gene calls are TRBV28 and TRBJ2-7, with 15 positions matching TRBD2. The CDR3 runs to 15 residues. Germline V gene sequence: CDR1 MDHEN, CDR2 SYDVKM. V lost 10 bases to trimming and J lost 5 bases; unmatched junction nucleotides: 9. The CDR3 DNA reads TGTGCCATTTCGGGGACTAGCGGGAGGATCCACGAGCAGTACTTC. Translation gives CAISGTSGRIHEQYF.

This clonotype has ten or more counts. The J gene is TRBJ2-7, the V gene TRBV20-1; TRBD2 matches 8 bases. V was pared by 5 bases and J by 6 bases, with 12 bases of the junction left unmatched. The CDR3 consists of 14 residues. Germline V gene lookup returns CDR1 DFQATT and CDR2 SNEGSKA (reference sequence). CDR3 sequence: CSAPLGAGVGEQYF. The CDR3 DNA reads as TGCAGTGCTCCCTTGGGAGCGGGAGTTGGCGAGCAGTACTTC.

At least ten counts were recorded for this clonotype. The chain joins TRBV7-3 to TRBJ2-5, with D unclear. From germline, CDR1 is SGHTA and CDR2 FQGTGA. CDR3 size: 13 residues. The V end lost 5 bases, the J end lost 4 bases, and 11 bases lay between the germline ends. This CDR3 reads CASSRRRLETQYF. CDR3 DNA: TGTGCCAGCAGCCGACGTCGTTTAGAGACCCAGTACTTC.

This clonotype has at least ten counts. The chain links TRBV6-2 or TRBV6-3 to TRBJ2-3, with 7 bases matching TRBD2. J gave up 3 bases and V 3 bases, and 9 bases lay outside the gene matches. CDR3 length: 16 residues. Germline CDR1 is MNHEY and CDR2 is SVGEGT. The CDR3 bases are TGTGCCAGCAGTTATTTGGAGCTAGCGGCTACAGATACGCAGTATTTT. Translation: CASSYLELAATDTQYF.

V is TRBV18 and J is TRBJ1-1; TRBD1 agrees at 9 bases. The CDR3 has 14 amino acids. CDR1 KGHSH and CDR2 LQKENI come from the germline V gene. V gave up 3 bases and J gave up 4 bases; unmatched junction bases: 3. The DNA of the CDR3 is TGTGCCAGCTCACCTCGGACAGGGGCCACTGAAGCTTTCTTT. Translation: CASSPRTGATEAFF.

This clonotype was counted many times. The V call is TRBV20-1, the J call TRBJ1-2; TRBD1 might be the D (5 bases). CDR1 DFQATT and CDR2 SNEGSKA come from the germline V gene (reference sequence). CDR3 size: 14 residues. Trimming took 4 bases from V and 1 from J, leaving 13 bases between them. The CDR3 coding sequence is TGCAGTGCTACCGGGACCACTTATAACTATGGCTACACCTTC. The encoded protein is CSATGTTYNYGYTF.

This clonotype has a count of ten or more. The chain links TRBV15 to TRBJ2-4; D not certain. The CDR3 has 13 amino acids. CDR1 LNHNV and CDR2 YYDKDF come from the germline V gene (reference sequence). With 5 bases removed from V and 0 bases from J, the gap between germline ends came to 5 bases. The CDR3 region has the DNA TGTGCCACCAGCCTCGTAGCCAAAAACATTCAGTACTTC. Translation gives CATSLVAKNIQYF.

There are many counts of this clonotype. The gene calls are TRBV27 and TRBJ1-2; no definite D call. The germline V gene has CDR1 MNHEY and CDR2 SMNVEV (reference sequence). The CDR3 contains 14 residues. The ends were cut back, 5 bases at V and 4 bases at J, with 14 bases in the middle. The CDR3 coding sequence is TGTGCCAGCAGTCCCGCCGGGTGGTTCTATGGCTACACCTTC. This translates into CASSPAGWFYGYTF.

At least ten counts were recorded for this clonotype. The chain is built from TRBV7-9 and TRBJ2-5; D gene uncertain. V lost 5 bases, J lost 3 bases, and 4 bases lay in between. The length of the CDR3 is 11 residues. Germline CDR1 SEHNR, CDR2 FQNEAQ (reference sequence). The CDR3: CASSQKETQYF. CDR3 bases: TGTGCCAGCAGCCAAAAAGAGACCCAGTACTTC.

This clonotype was recorded at least ten times. V is TRBV20-1 and J is TRBJ2-1; tentative D call: TRBD1 (6 bases). CDR3 length: 14 amino acids. Trimming shortened V by 0 bases and J by 5 bases, and 11 bases separated the two germline ends. Germline assignment: CDR1 DFQATT and CDR2 SNEGSKA (reference sequence). In nucleotides, the CDR3 is TGCAGTGCTAGAGAGATCACAGGGAACAATGAGCAGTTCTTC. It is translated as CSAREITGNNEQFF.

This clonotype was detected many times. The chain has TRBV12-3 or TRBV12-4 and TRBJ1-5; the D is unclear. The CDR3 has 14 residues. The germline V and J ends were trimmed by 3 bases and 7 bases, with 13 bases remaining between them. The CDR3 loop reads CASSFVAGRQPQHF. CDR3 coding DNA: TGTGCCAGCAGTTTTGTGGCAGGCCGGCAGCCCCAGCATTTT.

As concerns this clonotype: This may arise from a read error, as a much more abundant clone is one base away. The chain joins TRBV12-3 or TRBV12-4 to TRBJ2-7; D uncertain. V was pared by 3 bases and J by 6 bases, with 6 bases between. This CDR3 is 11 amino acids long. CDR3 in DNA: TGTGCCAGCAGTTTTAAGGGCGAGCAGTACTTC. This codes for CASSFKGEQYF.

In this sample, this clonotype turned up many times. V gene TRBV28 combines with J gene TRBJ2-1; possibly TRBD1 for D (5 bases). The ends were cut back, 8 bases at V and 14 bases at J, with 10 bases in the middle. The germline V gene has CDR1 MDHEN and CDR2 SYDVKM. The CDR3 is 9 residues long. DNA of the CDR3: TGTGCCAGCGGGGCCGGTGAGTTCTTC. Protein: CASGAGEFF.

At least ten counts were recorded for this clonotype. The CDR3 sequence: CASSLVPGGKSYGELFF. For the CDR3, the DNA is TGTGCCAGCAGCTTAGTTCCGGGAGGGAAGAGCTACGGGGAGCTGTTTTTT. The V gene is TRBV11-2, the J gene TRBJ2-2; 8 positions match TRBD2. The CDR3 is 17 amino acids. J was trimmed by 7 bases and V by 1 base; bases with no gene match: 11. Germline V gene lookup returns CDR1 SGHAT and CDR2 FQNNGV.

The sample holds many counts of this clonotype. The V call is TRBV12-3 or TRBV12-4, the J call TRBJ1-2; 7 nucleotides align to TRBD1. V lost 6 bases, J lost 4 bases, and 8 bases stayed unmatched. The CDR3 loop spans 14 amino acids. The CDR3: CASRPGAGGYGYTF. CDR3 bases: TGTGCCAGCAGACCAGGGGCAGGGGGCTATGGCTACACCTTC.

This clonotype was recorded many times. The chain links TRBV5-1 to TRBJ2-7; D may be TRBD1 (6 bases). Trimming left V 2 bases short and J 2 bases short, with 14 bases between. CDR3 length equals 15 residues. Germline CDR1 SGHRS, CDR2 YFSETQ. The CDR3 protein is CASSLGQNSAYEQYF. CDR3 bases: TGCGCCAGCAGCTTAGGACAGAACTCAGCCTACGAGCAGTACTTC.

This clonotype was seen a handful of times. The chain is built from TRBV29-1 and TRBJ2-2; 9 positions match TRBD2. CDR1 is SQVTM, CDR2 ANQGSEA, per germline. With V trimmed by 3 bases and J by 7 bases, 6 bases remained unmatched. The CDR3 length is 14 residues. CDR3 in amino acids: CSVEAGGPSGELFF. The DNA of the CDR3 is TGCAGCGTTGAGGCGGGAGGGCCTAGCGGGGAGCTGTTTTTT.

Ten or more counts support this clonotype. The chain recombines TRBV20-1 with TRBJ1-2, with unresolved D. This CDR3 has 12 amino acids. The V gene's germline CDR1 is DFQATT and CDR2 SNEGSKA (reference sequence). V gave up 4 bases and J gave up 6 bases, with 12 bases separating them. The CDR3 DNA is TGCAGTGCTATAAGCGGCCCAAATGGCTACACCTTC. Its protein is CSAISGPNGYTF.

This clonotype was seen more than once but under ten times. This chain uses TRBV3-1 with TRBJ2-7; 8 positions match TRBD1. The CDR3 is 13 residues long. Germline-derived CDR1 and CDR2 are LGHDT and YNNKEL (reference sequence). Trimming removed 1 base from V and 6 bases from J; junction bases left unmatched: 2. CDR3 region: CASSQVDRGEQYF. The CDR3 DNA reads as TGTGCCAGCAGCCAAGTTGACAGGGGCGAGCAGTACTTC.